What follows are 30 T cell receptor beta chains derived from one specimen sequenced in a study of T cell responses to AZD1222 COVID-19 vaccine. Clones were sequenced by immunoSEQ multiplex PCR, and TCRdb holds only the in-frame ones, with some missing. The sample contains 85,000 to 130,000 clones, around nine tenths of which appear only once. The material was peripheral blood, obtained 28 days after the second dose of the MenACWY control vaccine. These receptors originate from an adult who received the MenACWY meningococcal vaccine as a control.

The chain combines TRBV20-1 with TRBJ2-1; no clear D gene. The germline V and J ends were trimmed by 0 bases and 7 bases, with 4 bases remaining between them. Germline values: CDR1 DFQATT, CDR2 SNEGSKA (reference sequence). The CDR3 is made up of 11 amino acids. DNA for the CDR3: TGCAGTGCTAGAGATTTAAATGAGCAGTTCTTC. It is translated as CSARDLNEQFF.

This chain connects TRBV12-3 or TRBV12-4 to TRBJ2-3; D is uncertain. The CDR3 has 12 residues. V shed 5 bases and J shed 6 bases, with 9 bases lying between them. CDR3 residues: CASSPKGDTQYF. As DNA, the CDR3 is TGTGCCAGCAGTCCCAAAGGGGATACGCAGTATTTT.

V gene TRBV2 combines with J gene TRBJ1-5; D possibly corresponds to TRBD1 (6 bases). Germline assignment: CDR1 SNHLY and CDR2 FYNNEI. Trimming removed 6 bases from V and 1 base from J, with 10 bases in between. This CDR3 has 14 residues. Here the CDR3 reads CASSPQGSNQPQHF. The CDR3 DNA sequence: TGTGCCAGCAGCCCTCAGGGGAGCAATCAGCCCCAGCATTTT.

The CDR3 is CATSRGLAGVTPGEQYF. DNA for the CDR3: TGTGCCACCAGCAGGGGGCTAGCGGGGGTGACCCCCGGCGAGCAGTACTTC. J is TRBJ2-7 and V is TRBV15; TRBD2 matches at 10 bases. The CDR3 runs to 17 residues. Germline lookup yields CDR1 LNHNV and CDR2 YYDKDF (reference sequence). Trimming at V came to 3 bases and at J to 6 bases, leaving 14 bases not matched to a gene.

V and J are TRBV9 and TRBJ2-3; 15 bases align to TRBD2. J was trimmed by 5 bases and V by 2 bases; bases with no gene match: 9. CDR1 is SGDLS, CDR2 YYNGEE, per germline. The CDR3 sequence is 18 residues long. The CDR3 region is CASSVGLAGGQSLDTQYF. DNA of the CDR3: TGTGCCAGCAGCGTCGGACTAGCGGGGGGGCAGAGTTTAGATACGCAGTATTTT.

The rearrangement joins TRBV5-1 to TRBJ2-1; 9 bases are a match to TRBD2. Germline V gene sequence: CDR1 SGHRS, CDR2 YFSETQ. After removal of 5 bases from V and 4 bases from J, the junction contained 7 bases not matched to a gene. This CDR3 region has 15 residues. The CDR3 protein is CASSRTRGGYNEQFF. CDR3 DNA sequence: TGCGCCAGCAGTCGAACGCGGGGGGGATACAATGAGCAGTTCTTC. The full variable domain, in which reference TRBV5-1 and TRBJ2-1 provide the parts outside the CDR3, is KAGVTQTPRYLIKTRGQQVTLSCSPISGHRSVSWYQQTPGQGLQFLFEYFSETQRNKGNFPGRFSGRQFSNSRSEMNVSTLELGDSALYLCASSRTRGGYNEQFFGPGTRLTVL.

The chain has TRBV7-9 and TRBJ1-1; 7 nucleotides match TRBD1. There are 15 residues in the CDR3. Trimming took 2 bases from V and 1 from J; bases not matched to a gene: 4. Germline V CDR1 and CDR2: SEHNR, FQNEAQ (reference sequence). CDR3 loop: CASSLRQGANTEAFF. DNA of the CDR3: TGTGCCAGCAGCTTAAGACAGGGAGCGAACACTGAAGCTTTCTTT.

The chain uses TRBV19 and TRBJ2-7, with a weak D call TRBD1 (6 bases). Trimming removed 3 bases at V and 0 bases at J, with 12 bases between. CDR3 length: 15 residues. Looked up from germline, CDR1 is LNHDA and CDR2 is SQIVND (reference sequence). The CDR3 loop reads CASSMGAESSYEQYF. CDR3 nucleotides: TGTGCCAGTAGTATGGGGGCGGAGAGCTCCTACGAGCAGTACTTC.

The rearrangement links TRBV6-5 to TRBJ1-3; TRBD1 might be the D (5 bases). Germline CDR1 and CDR2: MNHEY and SVGAGI. V shed 5 bases and J shed 0 bases, with 11 bases lying between them. This CDR3 is built from 15 residues. The CDR3 region is CASSLQVTSGNTIYF. As DNA, the CDR3 is TGTGCCAGCAGTCTACAGGTTACCTCTGGAAACACCATATATTTT.

In its sample, this clone was seen once. V is TRBV7-2 and J is TRBJ1-6; maybe TRBD1 (6 bases). The CDR3 runs 17 residues. The germline V gene encodes CDR1 SGHTA and CDR2 FQGNSA. Trimming cost V 5 bases and J 3 bases, with 17 bases left between them. The CDR3 coding sequence is TGTGCCAGCAGCCCCCAGGGGCCGGGGGGCTATAATTCACCCCTCCACTTT. Translated: CASSPQGPGGYNSPLHF.

The CDR3: CASRGQATYGGYTF. The CDR3 DNA reads TGTGCCAGCAGGGGACAGGCGACTTATGGTGGCTACACCTTC. V gene TRBV27 combines with J gene TRBJ1-2; TRBD1 matches 8 bases. V was pared by 6 bases and J by 7 bases, with 10 bases of the junction left unmatched. CDR3 length: 14 residues. Per the germline V gene, CDR1 is MNHEY and CDR2 is SMNVEV (reference sequence).

The DNA of the CDR3 is TGTGCCAGCAGCTTGGGTACAGGGGTCGGCTACACCTTC. The encoded protein is CASSLGTGVGYTF. The chain couples TRBV11-2 to TRBJ1-2; 7 positions agree with TRBD1. The V segment lost 3 bases and the J segment 8 bases; nucleotides outside the gene matches: 6. The CDR3 loop spans 13 amino acids. Germline lookup yields CDR1 SGHAT and CDR2 FQNNGV.

The rearrangement uses TRBV7-9 and TRBJ2-3; D remains unclear. Germline CDR1 SEHNR, CDR2 FQNEAQ (reference sequence). The V and J ends lost 4 bases and 1 base respectively, with 9 bases between them. This CDR3 spans 14 amino acids. The chain's CDR3 is CASSSASGTDTQYF. CDR3 nucleotides: TGTGCCAGCAGCTCGGCTTCAGGCACAGATACGCAGTATTTT.

This chain connects TRBV9 to TRBJ1-6; D gene uncertain. The V end lost 0 bases, the J end lost 0 bases, and 4 bases lay between the germline ends. This CDR3 has 15 amino acids. Germline V gives CDR1 SGDLS, CDR2 YYNGEE. The CDR3 sequence is CASSVDSSYNSPLHF. The CDR3 region has the DNA TGTGCCAGCAGCGTAGATAGCTCCTATAATTCACCCCTCCACTTT.

This clone was seen a handful of times. The chain is built from TRBV6-2 or TRBV6-3 and TRBJ2-7; D might be TRBD1 (6 bases). Trimming shortened V by 2 bases and J by 3 bases, and 14 bases separated the two germline ends. The CDR3 covers 15 residues. CDR1 MNHEY and CDR2 SVGEGT come from the germline V gene. In DNA, the CDR3 is TGTGCCAGCAGTTACACGGGACAACAGTTCTACGAGCAGTACTTC. Translation gives CASSYTGQQFYEQYF.

The J gene is TRBJ1-2, the V gene TRBV6-2 or TRBV6-3, with D possibly matching TRBD1 (6 bases). This CDR3 has 13 amino acids. V lost 6 bases and J lost 5, with 13 bases in between. Germline V CDR1 and CDR2: MNHEY, SVGEGT. For the CDR3, the DNA is TGTGCCAGCAGCCTGGACAGCATTTATGGCTACACCTTC. This gives the protein CASSLDSIYGYTF.

The chain joins TRBV5-5 to TRBJ1-2; weak D call: TRBD1 (5 bases). Trimming removed 0 bases from V and 4 bases from J, with 13 bases in between. This CDR3 region has 15 residues. Germline loops: CDR1 SGHKS, CDR2 YYEKEE (reference sequence). This CDR3 reads CASSLGAGSIYGYTF. DNA for the CDR3: TGTGCCAGCAGCTTGGGGGCAGGGTCTATCTATGGCTACACCTTC.

V is TRBV6-5 and J is TRBJ2-5, with 13 bases aligning to TRBD2. V trimming: 5 bases; J trimming: 7 bases; junction bases outside the gene matches: 4. The CDR3 runs to 14 residues. Germline CDR1 MNHEY, CDR2 SVGAGI. The CDR3 DNA reads as TGTGCCAGCAGTCCTACTAGCGGGGGGGGGACCCAGTACTTC. Amino acid sequence: CASSPTSGGGTQYF.

This clone showed up just once. The rearrangement uses TRBV2 and TRBJ2-3, with D possibly matching TRBD2 (6 bases). The V and J ends lost 7 bases and 5 bases respectively, with 10 bases between them. CDR1 and CDR2 from the germline V gene are SNHLY and FYNNEI. The CDR3 runs to 12 residues. The CDR3 spells CASTWRGDTQYF. The CDR3 nucleotides read TGTGCCAGCACGTGGAGGGGAGATACGCAGTATTTT.

The table lists this clone with a count of one. The CDR3 loop is CAISEGAGDTQYF. For the CDR3, the DNA is TGTGCCATCAGTGAGGGGGCGGGGGATACGCAGTATTTT. This chain links TRBV10-3 with TRBJ2-3, with D perhaps TRBD2 (6 bases). CDR3 length: 13 amino acids. CDR1 and CDR2 (germline): ENHRY, SYGVKD. The germline V and J ends were trimmed by 2 bases and 6 bases, with 9 bases remaining between them.

This chain's CDR3 is CASSIPPDRGLTF. DNA for the CDR3: TGTGCCAGCAGTATACCCCCCGACAGGGGCCTTACCTTC. The chain combines TRBV12-3 or TRBV12-4 with TRBJ1-2; 8 bases align to TRBD1. Trimming at V came to 5 bases and at J to 14 bases, leaving 13 bases not matched to a gene. CDR3 length: 13 residues.

This clone appeared a single time. The chain is built from TRBV12-3 or TRBV12-4 and TRBJ1-1; 8 bases match TRBD1. After removal of 7 bases from V and 3 bases from J, the junction contained 4 bases not matched to a gene. The CDR3 has 13 residues. CDR3 nucleotide sequence: TGTGCCAGCATCCTGGACAGGGACACTGAAGCTTTCTTT. Residues: CASILDRDTEAFF.

The chain couples TRBV4-3 to TRBJ2-2; TRBD2 matches at 11 bases. The CDR3 has 18 residues. CDR1 is LGHNA and CDR2 is YSLEER in the germline V gene. Trimming at V came to 0 bases and at J to 7 bases, leaving 10 bases not matched to a gene. The CDR3 DNA reads TGCGCCAGCAGCCAAGATCTAGCGGGGGGCACCGCGGGCGGGGAGCTGTTTTTT. Residues: CASSQDLAGGTAGGELFF.

The chain carries TRBV24-1 and TRBJ2-3; 7 nucleotides line up with TRBD1. Germline trimming cut 2 bases from V and 6 bases from J; bases unmatched to any gene: 10. There are 16 residues in the CDR3. Germline V gene lookup returns CDR1 KGHDR and CDR2 SFDVKD. CDR3 nucleotides: TGTGCCACCAGTGATTCGACAGGGATCTATTTCGATACGCAGTATTTT. Translation: CATSDSTGIYFDTQYF.

The V and J genes are TRBV6-2 or TRBV6-3 and TRBJ1-2; D gene uncertain. CDR1 MNHEY and CDR2 SVGEGT come from the germline V gene. V was pared by 4 bases and J by 7 bases, with 10 bases between. There are 12 residues in the CDR3. The CDR3 sequence: CASSFGPGGYTF. The DNA for the CDR3 is TGTGCCAGCAGTTTCGGCCCGGGTGGCTACACCTTC.

This clone was counted a few times. The rearrangement uses TRBV15 and TRBJ1-4; 9 nucleotides match TRBD1. This CDR3 has 17 amino acids. Trimming cost V 5 bases and J 5 bases; bases outside gene matches: 12. Germline CDR1 and CDR2: LNHNV and YYDKDF (reference sequence). CDR3 nucleotides: TGTGCCACCAGCTCCCGGGACAGGGACACTTGGAATGAAAAACTGTTTTTT. Encoded protein: CATSSRDRDTWNEKLFF.

The V call is TRBV5-4, the J call TRBJ1-1; TRBD1 might be the D (5 bases). The germline V gene has CDR1 SGHNT and CDR2 YYREEE (reference sequence). The CDR3 is 14 residues long. The V gene lost 1 base and the J gene lost 2 bases, with 9 bases spanning the gap. CDR3 protein: CASSLRQGNTEAFF. The CDR3 bases are TGTGCCAGCAGCTTGAGGCAGGGCAACACTGAAGCTTTCTTT.

The rearrangement joins TRBV5-4 to TRBJ2-5; 11 nucleotides match TRBD2. The CDR3 is 16 residues long. V lost 4 bases to trimming and J lost 1 base; unmatched junction nucleotides: 6. Germline loops: CDR1 SGHNT, CDR2 YYREEE (reference sequence). CDR3 loop: CASSTRTSGSQETQYF. The DNA for the CDR3 is TGTGCCAGCAGCACCAGGACTAGCGGGTCCCAAGAGACCCAGTACTTC.

This rearrangement joins TRBV2 to TRBJ2-5; no clear D gene. Germline V gene sequence: CDR1 SNHLY, CDR2 FYNNEI. This CDR3 contains 12 residues. Trimming left V 3 bases short and J 6 bases short, with 8 bases between. CDR3 in DNA: TGTGCCAGCAGTGAGCTAGAGCAGACCCAGTACTTC. This gives the protein CASSELEQTQYF.

The rearrangement uses TRBV6-2 or TRBV6-3 and TRBJ1-1; D unresolved. This CDR3 comprises 13 residues. In germline, CDR1 is MNHEY, CDR2 SVGEGT. Trimming took off 4 bases at V and 5 bases at J, with 11 bases between the two ends. The CDR3 region is CASSSSGRTEAFF. CDR3 nucleotide sequence: TGTGCCAGCAGTTCTTCAGGACGGACTGAAGCTTTCTTT.